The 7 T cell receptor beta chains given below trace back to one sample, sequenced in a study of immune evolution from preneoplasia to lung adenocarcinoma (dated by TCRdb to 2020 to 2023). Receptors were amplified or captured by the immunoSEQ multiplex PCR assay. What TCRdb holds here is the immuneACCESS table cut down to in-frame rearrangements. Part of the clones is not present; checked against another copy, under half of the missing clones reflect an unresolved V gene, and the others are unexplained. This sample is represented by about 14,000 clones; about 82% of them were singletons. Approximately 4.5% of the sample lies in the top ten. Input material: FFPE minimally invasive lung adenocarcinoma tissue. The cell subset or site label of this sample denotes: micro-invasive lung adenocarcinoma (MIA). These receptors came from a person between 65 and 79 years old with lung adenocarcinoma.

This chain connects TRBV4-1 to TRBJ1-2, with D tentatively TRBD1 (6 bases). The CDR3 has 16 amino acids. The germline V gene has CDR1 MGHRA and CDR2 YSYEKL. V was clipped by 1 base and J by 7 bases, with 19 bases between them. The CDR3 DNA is TGCGCCAGCAGCCAAGGTTCCGGGGGGCCCTTCCTTGGCTACACCTTC. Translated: CASSQGSGGPFLGYTF.

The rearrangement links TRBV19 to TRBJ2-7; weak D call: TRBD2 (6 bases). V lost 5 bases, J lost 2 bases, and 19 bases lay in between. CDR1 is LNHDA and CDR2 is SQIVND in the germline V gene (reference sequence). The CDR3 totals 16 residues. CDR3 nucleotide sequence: TGTGCCAGTAGTGATCTACCGCGGGATTCGCCCTACGAGCAGTACTTC. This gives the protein CASSDLPRDSPYEQYF.

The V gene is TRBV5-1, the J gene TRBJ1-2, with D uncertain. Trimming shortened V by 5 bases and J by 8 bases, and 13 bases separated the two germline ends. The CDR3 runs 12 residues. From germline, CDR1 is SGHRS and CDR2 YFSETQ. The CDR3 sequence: CASRYDTAGYTF. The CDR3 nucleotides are TGCGCCAGCAGGTACGACACCGCAGGCTACACCTTC. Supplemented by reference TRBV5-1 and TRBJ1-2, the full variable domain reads KAGVTQTPRYLIKTRGQQVTLSCSPISGHRSVSWYQQTPGQGLQFLFEYFSETQRNKGNFPGRFSGRQFSNSRSEMNVSTLELGDSALYLCASRYDTAGYTFGSGTRLTVV.

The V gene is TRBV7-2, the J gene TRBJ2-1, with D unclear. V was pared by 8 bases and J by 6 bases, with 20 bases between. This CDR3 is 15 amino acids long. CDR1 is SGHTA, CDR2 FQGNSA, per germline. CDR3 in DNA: TGTGCCAGCCCGTCAAAGCCTCACGGCTCCAATGAGCAGTTCTTC. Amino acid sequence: CASPSKPHGSNEQFF. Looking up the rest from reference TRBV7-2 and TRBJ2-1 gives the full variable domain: GAGVSQSPSNKVTEKGKDVELRCDPISGHTALYWYRQSLGQGLEFLIYFQGNSAPDKSGLPSDRFSAERTGGSVSTLTIQRTQQEDSAVYLCASPSKPHGSNEQFFGPGTRLTVL.

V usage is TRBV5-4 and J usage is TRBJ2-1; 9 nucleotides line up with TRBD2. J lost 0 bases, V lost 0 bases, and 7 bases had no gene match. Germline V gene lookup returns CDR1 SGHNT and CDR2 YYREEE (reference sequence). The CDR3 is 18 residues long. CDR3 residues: CASSLGLAGPVSYNEQFF. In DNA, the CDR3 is TGTGCCAGCAGCTTGGGGCTAGCGGGGCCAGTCTCCTACAATGAGCAGTTCTTC.

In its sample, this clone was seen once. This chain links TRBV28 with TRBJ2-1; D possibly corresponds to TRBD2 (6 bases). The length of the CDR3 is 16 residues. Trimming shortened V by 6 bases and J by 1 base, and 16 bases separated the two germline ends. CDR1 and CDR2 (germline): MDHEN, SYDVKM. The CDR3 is CASSWFRLGSYNEQFF. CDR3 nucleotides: TGTGCCAGCAGCTGGTTCCGACTAGGGTCCTACAATGAGCAGTTCTTC.

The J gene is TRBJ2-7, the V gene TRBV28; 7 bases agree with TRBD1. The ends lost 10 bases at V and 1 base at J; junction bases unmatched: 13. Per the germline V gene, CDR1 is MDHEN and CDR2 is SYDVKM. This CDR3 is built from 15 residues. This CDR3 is CATRPPGQTSYEQYF. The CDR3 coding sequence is TGTGCCACCAGACCGCCGGGACAGACTTCCTACGAGCAGTACTTC.